This T cell receptor beta chain was profiled in a study of blood T cell repertoires in COVID-19. The cohort comprised adults aged roughly 18 to 90 years residing in under 25 US areas. Germline V gene lookup returns CDR1 MGHRA and CDR2 YSYEKL. CDR3 length: 14 residues. Trimming took off 1 base at V and 5 bases at J, with 9 bases between the two ends. TCRdb's copy holds only in-frame clones and misses some; the assay was immunoSEQ multiplex PCR. The table shows a few hundred thousand clones, with around 87% occurring only once. The source is a man aged 40-55 years in a cohort exposed to, infected with or recovered from COVID-19 (not recorded which). Sequencing input: PBMCs or T cells enriched from blood (not recorded which). V usage is TRBV4-1 and J usage is TRBJ1-5, with D possibly matching TRBD1 (5 bases). The CDR3 DNA is TGCGCCAGCAGCCAAGGCAGGGAGGATCAGCCCCAGCATTTT. Protein sequence: CASSQGREDQPQHF.